The T cell receptor (beta chain) under discussion was sequenced for a study of CD8+CD57+ T cells in acquired aplastic anemia. Study overall: The mean DNA yield obtained from sorted CD4+ and CD8+ cells came to 3 to 4 ug.

The V and J ends lost 6 bases and 5 bases, in that order; junction bases with no gene match: 8. The CDR3 is 15 residues long. TCR beta VDJ and CDR3 profiling used genomic DNA as template. Via MiXCR, TCRdb re-called the reads, giving one row per CDR3 protein. This repertoire shows around 190,000 distinct CDR3 sequences, roughly half found once; its top ten account for 15% to 20%. This sequence was found in a human donor in good health, serving as a control. V gene TRBV12-3 or TRBV12-4 combines with J gene TRBJ1-2; 11 bases align to TRBD1. Sequencing was done on a sample of sorted CD4+, CD8+, or CD8+CD57+ T cells (not recorded which) from PBMCs. CDR3 DNA: TGTGCCAGCAGCCCAACGGGACAGGGGGGGTATGGCTACACCTTC. Amino acid sequence: CASSPTGQGGYGYTF.